The 9 T cell receptor beta chains below were found in one sample sequenced in a study of T cells in Graves' hyperthyroidism and ophthalmopathy. Authors of the study amplified TCR beta CDR3 regions from RNA transcripts. TCR CDR3 underwent first-round RT-PCR with the HTBI primer set. MiXCR was run by TCRdb on the multiplex PCR reads, yielding one entry per CDR3 protein. Here the sample spans 500,000 to 800,000 distinct CDR3 sequences, around 13% being singletons. The source material was blood. These receptors were taken from a woman aged 50 to 65 with Graves' ophthalmopathy.

This chain uses TRBV30 with TRBJ2-3, with no clear D. The ends were cut back, 3 bases at V and 0 bases at J, with 10 bases in the middle. This CDR3 region has 14 residues. CDR1 and CDR2 (germline): GTSNPN, SVGIG (reference sequence). CDR3 sequence reads: CAWRTLASTDTQYF. CDR3 DNA: TGTGCCTGGAGGACGCTTGCTAGCACAGATACGCAGTATTTT. The entire variable domain, with the rest obtained from reference TRBV30 and TRBJ2-3, is as follows: SQTIHQWPATLVQPVGSPLSLECTVEGTSNPNLYWYRQAAGRGLQLLFYSVGIGQISSEVPQNLSASRPQDRQFILSSKKLLLSDSGFYLCAWRTLASTDTQYFGPGTRLTVL.

The gene calls are TRBV9 and TRBJ2-1; 8 bases align to TRBD2. V lost 4 bases and J lost 9; bases outside the gene matches: 9. Germline loops: CDR1 SGDLS, CDR2 YYNGEE. CDR3 length: 14 residues. DNA for the CDR3: TGTGCCAGCAGCAGACCGGGACTAGTTGTTGAGCAGTTCTTC. This translates into CASSRPGLVVEQFF.

This clonotype was observed a few times. The V call is TRBV2, the J call TRBJ2-2; possibly TRBD2 for D (6 bases). The CDR3 has 13 residues. The V gene lost 8 bases and the J gene lost 5 bases, with 12 bases spanning the gap. Looked up from germline, CDR1 is SNHLY and CDR2 is FYNNEI. DNA of the CDR3: TGTGCCAGCTTACTAGCCCAGACCGGGGAGCTGTTTTTT. Translation: CASLLAQTGELFF.

The V call is TRBV15, the J call TRBJ1-5; TRBD1 aligns across 7 bases. The CDR3 has 14 amino acids. The germline V gene encodes CDR1 LNHNV and CDR2 YYDKDF (reference sequence). J was trimmed by 6 bases and V by 3 bases; bases with no gene match: 5. The CDR3 loop is CATSRGQPPQPQHF. The CDR3 coding sequence is TGTGCCACCAGCAGGGGACAGCCCCCTCAGCCCCAGCATTTT.

Concerning this clonotype itself: A read error may explain this, as a much larger clone is one base away. The chain uses TRBV28 and TRBJ2-7; a possible D gene is TRBD2 (5 bases). The CDR3 has 16 amino acids. Germline V gene lookup returns CDR1 MDHEN and CDR2 SYDVKM. The CDR3 sequence: CASSLWAAATSCEQYF. The CDR3 coding sequence is TGTGCCAGCAGTTTATGGGCAGCGGCAACCTCCTGCGAGCAGTACTTC.

This clonotype was recorded once. The J gene is TRBJ1-3, the V gene TRBV20-1; D not certain. Germline CDR1 DFQATT, CDR2 SNEGSKA (reference sequence). The CDR3 is 13 residues long. Trimming took off 0 bases at V and 6 bases at J, with 9 bases between the two ends. CDR3 sequence: CSARDPQENTIYF. As DNA, the CDR3 is TGCAGTGCTAGAGATCCCCAGGAAAACACCATATATTTT.

The chain couples TRBV5-5 to TRBJ2-1, with 12 bases fitting TRBD2. Per the germline V gene, CDR1 is SGHKS and CDR2 is YYEKEE (reference sequence). CDR3 length: 17 residues. The junction had 12 bases not matched to a gene; V was cut back by 3 bases and J by 8 bases. As DNA, the CDR3 is TGTGCCAGCAGCTCTCAACCGACTAGCGGGAGTTTGTATGAGCAGTTCTTC. Amino acids: CASSSQPTSGSLYEQFF.

In this sample, this clonotype turned up many times. This chain uses TRBV20-1 with TRBJ2-3; TRBD2 aligns across 10 bases. CDR3 length equals 15 residues. Germline loops: CDR1 DFQATT, CDR2 SNEGSKA (reference sequence). With V trimmed by 6 bases and J by 1 base, 7 bases remained unmatched. CDR3 amino acids: CSAGAGTSGTDTQYF. The CDR3 DNA reads TGCAGTGCCGGGGCCGGGACTAGCGGCACAGATACGCAGTATTTT.

DNA for the CDR3: TGTGCCAGCAGCGACCGGACAGGGGCGAACACTGAAGCTTTCTTT. This encodes CASSDRTGANTEAFF. This chain uses TRBV9 with TRBJ1-1; 9 bases are a match to TRBD1. V was clipped by 3 bases and J by 1 base; unmatched bases: 4. The CDR3 totals 15 residues. Germline V gene lookup returns CDR1 SGDLS and CDR2 YYNGEE. Combining the CDR3 with reference TRBV9 and TRBJ1-1 gives the whole variable domain DSGVTQTPKHLITATGQRVTLRCSPRSGDLSVYWYQQSLDQGLQFLIQYYNGEERAKGNILERFSAQQFPDLHSELNLSSLELGDSALYFCASSDRTGANTEAFFGQGTRLTVV.